These T cell receptor beta chains were read from a single sample in a study of T cells in Graves' hyperthyroidism and ophthalmopathy. TCRdb called the multiplex PCR reads again in MiXCR, with one record for every CDR3 protein. This sample has about 600,000 distinct CDR3 sequences, with roughly 15% found just once. The source material was blood. The receptors come from a woman between 45 and 60 years old with Graves' ophthalmopathy. The CDR3 runs from the conserved cysteine through the conserved F or W. A D gene is named only where the DNA matches it firmly. Rows may omit the clone size; those that give it use once, few, many or a size class.

V	J	size	D	CDR3	DNA
TRBV19	TRBJ2-7	.	TRBD2	CASGPSGIYYEQYF	TGTGCCAGTGGGCCTAGCGGGATATACTACGAGCAGTACTTC
TRBV6-2/TRBV6-3	TRBJ2-2	many	TRBD2	CASSYSGTSSTGELFF	TGTGCCAGCAGTTACTCGGGGACTAGCAGCACCGGGGAGCTGTTTTTT
TRBV18	TRBJ2-3	many	.	CASSPGGRVTDTQYF	TGTGCCAGCTCACCAGGAGGGAGAGTAACAGATACGCAGTATTTT
TRBV12-3/TRBV12-4	TRBJ1-6	few	.	CASSLLGNSPLHF	TGTGCCAGCAGTTTGTTAGGGAATTCACCCCTCCACTTT
TRBV7-2	TRBJ2-1	few	.	CASSLARVGAYNEQFF	TGTGCCAGCAGCTTAGCGCGGGTGGGAGCCTACAATGAGCAGTTCTTC
TRBV5-5	TRBJ2-1	many	.	CASSVYNEQFF	TGTGCCAGCAGCGTGTACAATGAGCAGTTCTTC
TRBV2	TRBJ2-5	many	.	CASRVMVTNF	TGTGCCAGCAGAGTAATGGTCACTAACTTC
TRBV30	TRBJ1-4	many	.	CAWSGGGLNEKLFF	TGTGCCTGGAGTGGCGGGGGGCTTAATGAAAAACTGTTTTTT
TRBV28	TRBJ1-1	many	.	CASSLWGGRTEAFF	TGTGCCAGCAGTTTATGGGGGGGCCGGACTGAAGCTTTCTTT
TRBV5-1	TRBJ1-1	many	TRBD1	CASSFTGVGNTEAFF	TGCGCCAGCAGCTTTACAGGGGTTGGGAACACTGAAGCTTTCTTT
TRBV20-1	TRBJ2-4	many	.	CSARDVRESVAKNIQYF	TGCAGTGCTAGAGACGTAAGGGAGTCGGTAGCCAAAAACATTCAGTACTTC
TRBV28	TRBJ1-5	many	TRBD1	CASITGGGQPQHF	TGTGCCAGCATCACAGGGGGCGGTCAGCCCCAGCATTTT
TRBV27	TRBJ2-7	many	TRBD2	CASSQRTSGTYEQYF	TGTGCCAGCAGTCAACGGACTAGCGGGACCTACGAGCAGTACTTC
TRBV29-1	TRBJ2-1	few	TRBD2	CGVTLSGSWYNEQFF	TGCGGCGTGACGCTTAGCGGGAGCTGGTACAATGAGCAGTTCTTC
TRBV24-1	TRBJ2-5	many	.	CATSDLRGNDVTQYF	TGTGCCACCAGTGATTTACGCGGGAATGATGTGACCCAGTACTTC
TRBV7-3	TRBJ1-1	few	TRBD1	CASSYVLGQAGSTEAFF	TGTGCCAGCAGCTATGTACTGGGACAGGCGGGGAGCACTGAAGCTTTCTTT